This T cell receptor (beta chain) was sequenced during a study of identical twins. Study observations and caveats: Out-of-frame TCR alpha sharing in monozygotic twins exceeded recombination model predictions.

The CDR3 consists of 15 residues. From germline, CDR1 is MDHEN and CDR2 SYDVKM. The ends lost 5 bases at V and 5 bases at J; junction bases unmatched: 9. Points on this clonotype: Its matching antigen is unknown.

TCRdb processed the 5' RACE reads anew with MiXCR; each CDR3 protein has one entry. The table shows 200,000 or so distinct CDR3 sequences, with about 7.5% occurring only once. These data also formed part of another study, on yellow fever vaccine responses in identical twins.

J is TRBJ2-3 and V is TRBV28, with TRBD1 matching 8 bases. This clonotype was obtained from a woman between 18 and 29 years old in good health. The sequenced sample was memory (CD45RO+) T cells sorted from blood. CDR3 sequence: CASSPGQGSRDTQYF. DNA for the CDR3: TGTGCCAGCAGTCCCGGACAGGGAAGTAGAGATACGCAGTATTTT.